This TCR beta chain was documented in a study of technical replicates of blood from several donors. Trimming took 2 bases from V and 4 from J; bases not matched to a gene: 10. This CDR3 contains 17 residues. Germline V gene sequence: CDR1 PRHDT, CDR2 FYEKMQ (reference sequence). The repertoire was sequenced with immunoSEQ multiplex PCR; TCRdb's copy has only in-frame clones and lacks some. The repertoire consists of around 81,000 clones, with roughly four fifths occurring once and the leading ten covering nearly 4%. The receptor was derived from a human donor in good health. Some clones in this sample may be carry-over from other donors' samples. The sample was PBMCs. The gene calls are TRBV13 and TRBJ2-3; 9 bases match TRBD2. The CDR3, as DNA: TGTGCCAGCAGCTTATTTCACGCGGGGGGGATTTCAGATACGCAGTATTTT. Encoded protein: CASSLFHAGGISDTQYF.